This T cell receptor beta chain emerged from a study of T cells after yellow fever vaccination. On the study more broadly: The fractions with low cell numbers were processed using SMART-Seq v4 Ultra Low Input.

This clonotype turned up a few times. The antigen remains undetermined. Findings and limits, study-wide: Compared with primary, the secondary response was weaker and peaked at day 5, not 15. Boosting was followed by the reappearance of most primary-vaccination clones (under 97% CD4, 88% CD8).

A 5'RACE template-switching step, the method used to make TCR cDNA, added a universal primer site and UMIs. One entry per CDR3 protein results from TCRdb running MiXCR on the 5' RACE reads. This table has about 580,000 distinct CDR3 sequences, around 17% appearing once. The input for sequencing was PBMCs, taken 4 to 6 days after the first yellow fever vaccination. This TCR was sampled from a man between 18 and 29 years old who received the YFV17D yellow fever vaccine.

CDR3 nucleotide sequence: TGCAGTGCTCGGGAGGGATTTCGGGAAAAACTGTTTTTT. The encoded protein is CSAREGFREKLFF. The chain is built from TRBV20-1 and TRBJ1-4; D unresolved. CDR1 is DFQATT and CDR2 is SNEGSKA in the germline V gene (reference sequence). The CDR3 consists of 13 residues. V dropped 5 bases and J dropped 8 bases, with 15 bases sitting between them.